These 28 T cell receptor beta chains were all obtained from the same sample, sequenced in a study of shared clonotypes between healthy human individuals. The table came from immunoSEQ multiplex PCR; TCRdb's copy has only in-frame clones and leaves some out. The sample has approximately 340,000 clones, about 74% seen once; the top ten hold about 9.3%. What was sequenced was memory CD4+ T cells sorted from blood. The subset denotes: CD45RA-negative fraction. All receptors come from a young man in good health.

The chain combines TRBV5-1 with TRBJ2-2, with D possibly TRBD1 on 5 matching bases. Germline lookup yields CDR1 SGHRS and CDR2 YFSETQ. V dropped 5 bases and J dropped 6 bases, with 17 bases sitting between them. This CDR3 has 15 residues. CDR3 coding DNA: TGCGCCAGCAGTTCTAGGGGCGGTTCGGCCGGGGAGCTGTTTTTT. This gives the protein CASSSRGGSAGELFF.

This chain uses TRBV27 with TRBJ1-4; TRBD1 agrees at 7 bases. With 3 bases clipped from V and 10 bases from J, the junction kept 8 bases outside the gene matches. This CDR3 is built from 14 residues. Per germline, CDR1 MNHEY and CDR2 SMNVEV (reference sequence). DNA of the CDR3: TGTGCCAGCAGTTTGACAGGGAATATGGCAAAACTGTTTTTT. Amino acid sequence: CASSLTGNMAKLFF.

The chain employs TRBV5-1 and TRBJ2-7; the match to TRBD2 covers 8 bases. Trimming cost V 1 base and J 3 bases; bases outside gene matches: 9. Germline V gene lookup returns CDR1 SGHRS and CDR2 YFSETQ. This CDR3 has 16 amino acids. The CDR3 region is CASSLTQAGESYEQYF. The CDR3 DNA is TGCGCCAGCAGCTTGACACAAGCGGGAGAGAGCTACGAGCAGTACTTC.

The chain employs TRBV5-1 and TRBJ1-2, with a weak D call TRBD1 (6 bases). Per germline, CDR1 SGHRS and CDR2 YFSETQ. The CDR3 extends over 13 amino acids. Trimming removed 3 bases from V and 6 bases from J, with 12 bases in between. CDR3: CASSSQGLDGYTF. Here the CDR3 DNA reads TGCGCCAGCAGCTCCCAGGGGCTGGATGGCTACACCTTC. Full variable domain (remainder filled in from reference TRBV5-1 and TRBJ1-2): KAGVTQTPRYLIKTRGQQVTLSCSPISGHRSVSWYQQTPGQGLQFLFEYFSETQRNKGNFPGRFSGRQFSNSRSEMNVSTLELGDSALYLCASSSQGLDGYTFGSGTRLTVV.

The chain is built from TRBV4-1 and TRBJ2-3; the match to TRBD1 covers 7 bases. The CDR3 spans 13 residues. V was pared by 8 bases and J by 0 bases, with 2 bases of the junction left unmatched. Germline lookup yields CDR1 MGHRA and CDR2 YSYEKL. The CDR3 reads CASGTESTDTQYF. DNA of the CDR3: TGCGCCAGCGGGACAGAAAGCACAGATACGCAGTATTTT.

Only a few counts were recorded for this clone. The chain couples TRBV6-1 to TRBJ1-1; tentative D call: TRBD1 (5 bases). The ends were cut back, 6 bases at V and 5 bases at J, with 16 bases in the middle. Germline V gene sequence: CDR1 MNHNS, CDR2 SASEGT. The CDR3 sequence is 14 residues long. CDR3: CASSLEGFWTEAFF. For the CDR3, the DNA is TGTGCCAGCAGCTTAGAGGGGTTTTGGACTGAAGCTTTCTTT.

This clone is a singleton in its sample. V usage is TRBV28 and J usage is TRBJ2-7; possibly TRBD2 for D (7 bases). CDR3 length: 18 amino acids. Germline V CDR1 and CDR2: MDHEN, SYDVKM. The V end lost 4 bases, the J end lost 0 bases, and 22 bases lay between the germline ends. The CDR3 nucleotides are TGTGCCAGCAGTTATGCCCTTTCAGGACTAGGGGGCTCCTACGAGCAGTACTTC. Its protein is CASSYALSGLGGSYEQYF.

This rearrangement joins TRBV7-6 to TRBJ2-3; unclear D gene. The CDR3 consists of 11 residues. V lost 4 bases and J 6 bases, leaving 5 bases between the germline ends. CDR1 is SGHVS and CDR2 is FNYEAQ in the germline V gene. CDR3 residues: CASSSEDTQYF. For the CDR3, the DNA is TGTGCCAGCAGCTCCGAGGATACGCAGTATTTT.

The chain joins TRBV28 to TRBJ1-2, with TRBD1 identical over 9 bases. Per germline, CDR1 MDHEN and CDR2 SYDVKM. The CDR3 runs to 14 residues. After removal of 5 bases from V and 5 bases from J, the junction contained 6 bases not matched to a gene. DNA of the CDR3: TGTGCCAGCAGTCTCATGACAGGGGGATATGGCTACACCTTC. It specifies CASSLMTGGYGYTF.

J is TRBJ2-3 and V is TRBV27; D may be TRBD1 (5 bases). The CDR3 spans 18 residues. Germline V gene lookup returns CDR1 MNHEY and CDR2 SMNVEV (reference sequence). Deletions cut 6 bases from V and 2 bases from J, with 24 bases between. CDR3 sequence reads: CASRPYPRAEDNTDTQYF. The CDR3 nucleotides are TGTGCCAGCAGACCCTACCCCAGGGCGGAAGATAACACAGATACGCAGTATTTT.

This clone has a handful of counts. V is TRBV4-2 and J is TRBJ1-5; a weak D match, TRBD1 (5 bases). The CDR3 runs to 15 residues. The germline V and J ends were trimmed by 0 bases and 1 base, with 7 bases remaining between them. Germline assignment: CDR1 LGHNA and CDR2 YNFKEQ. The CDR3 nucleotides are TGTGCCAGCAGCCAAGATGAGGGGAGCAATCAGCCCCAGCATTTT. Translating gives CASSQDEGSNQPQHF.

V gene TRBV5-4 combines with J gene TRBJ2-7; 10 nucleotides line up with TRBD2. CDR3 length equals 15 residues. The germline CDR1 and CDR2 sequences are SGHNT and YYREEE (reference sequence). Germline trimming cut 2 bases from V and 5 bases from J; bases unmatched to any gene: 7. The CDR3 spells CASSFGSGRDNEQYF. The DNA of the CDR3 is TGTGCCAGCAGCTTTGGGAGCGGGAGGGATAACGAGCAGTACTTC.

The V call is TRBV29-1, the J call TRBJ1-2, with D possibly being TRBD1 (5 bases). The V gene lost 4 bases and the J gene lost 0 bases, with 18 bases spanning the gap. The CDR3 has 16 amino acids. Germline lookup yields CDR1 SQVTM and CDR2 ANQGSEA. DNA of the CDR3: TGCAGCGTTGTGTTGCGAACAGGAGAATCTAACTATGGCTACACCTTC. This translates into CSVVLRTGESNYGYTF.

The V gene is TRBV15, the J gene TRBJ2-6, with D possibly matching TRBD2 (6 bases). The CDR3 is made up of 19 amino acids. Trimming pared 3 bases from V and 2 bases from J, leaving 20 bases between. Germline CDR1 is LNHNV and CDR2 is YYDKDF (reference sequence). The CDR3 loop is CATSRDYAGVEAGANVLTF. CDR3 nucleotides: TGTGCCACCAGCAGGGACTATGCTGGGGTCGAAGCTGGGGCCAACGTCCTGACTTTC.

Comments on this clone: This sample also contains other DNA sequences that code for the same CDR3. The chain carries TRBV20-1 and TRBJ2-1; D gene ambiguous. CDR3 size: 11 residues. The V and J ends lost 4 bases and 6 bases respectively, with 7 bases between them. Germline V gene lookup returns CDR1 DFQATT and CDR2 SNEGSKA (reference sequence). CDR3 sequence (DNA): TGCAGTGCTAAGCCTCTCAATGAGCAGTTCTTC. Its translation is CSAKPLNEQFF.

The chain employs TRBV5-1 and TRBJ2-3; possibly TRBD2 for D (6 bases). The CDR3 sequence is 16 residues long. Trimming left V 0 bases short and J 0 bases short, with 11 bases between. Germline V gene lookup returns CDR1 SGHRS and CDR2 YFSETQ. The CDR3 loop is CASSLVRGTSTDTQYF. CDR3 DNA sequence: TGCGCCAGCAGCTTGGTACGCGGGACTAGCACAGATACGCAGTATTTT.

This clone was seen a single time. CDR3 DNA: TGTGCCAGCAGCGTAGGTCGACAGGCTCTGGGGGAAAAACTGTTTTTT. Translation: CASSVGRQALGEKLFF. This chain uses TRBV9 with TRBJ1-4; tentatively, D is TRBD1 (6 bases). This CDR3 is 16 amino acids long. The V end lost 0 bases, the J end lost 8 bases, and 17 bases lay between the germline ends. Germline CDR1 and CDR2: SGDLS and YYNGEE.

The chain joins TRBV27 to TRBJ2-3, with 8 bases lining up with TRBD1. With 5 bases clipped from V and 5 bases from J, the junction kept 9 bases outside the gene matches. CDR1 is MNHEY, CDR2 SMNVEV, per germline (reference sequence). The CDR3 is 15 amino acids. CDR3 DNA: TGTGCCAGCAGTATAAAAGGACAGGGAATAGATACGCAGTATTTT. This gives the protein CASSIKGQGIDTQYF.

In nucleotides, the CDR3 is TGTGCCAGCAGCCCCACCCTTCCCACAGATACGCAGTATTTT. Amino acids: CASSPTLPTDTQYF. The chain uses TRBV5-8 and TRBJ2-3; D not certain. Germline loops: CDR1 SGHTS, CDR2 YDEGEE. V was cut by 4 bases and J by 2 bases, with 11 bases left in between. The length of the CDR3 is 14 residues.

The chain carries TRBV28 and TRBJ2-2; 8 bases map to TRBD1. This CDR3 has 16 residues. Germline V gives CDR1 MDHEN, CDR2 SYDVKM. V lost 6 bases to trimming and J lost 4 bases; unmatched junction nucleotides: 10. The CDR3 DNA reads TGTGCCAGCAGCCAATCGACAGGGGTGGGCACCGGGGAGCTGTTTTTT. It codes for CASSQSTGVGTGELFF.

Only one count was recorded for this clone. The J gene is TRBJ2-4, the V gene TRBV27, with 7 bases that match TRBD1. CDR1 and CDR2 from the germline V gene are MNHEY and SMNVEV (reference sequence). The CDR3 is 15 residues long. J lost 1 base, V lost 5 bases, and 5 bases had no gene match. The CDR3 DNA is TGTGCCAGCAGTCTGACAGGGCAGGCCAAAAACATTCAGTACTTC. Protein: CASSLTGQAKNIQYF.

The chain joins TRBV6-1 to TRBJ2-7; D remains ambiguous. Trimming removed 6 bases at V and 0 bases at J, with 15 bases between. This CDR3 has 15 residues. CDR1 and CDR2 (germline): MNHNS, SASEGT. The CDR3 reads CASSSIYGSSYEQYF. Here the CDR3 DNA reads TGTGCCAGCAGCTCTATATACGGTAGCTCCTACGAGCAGTACTTC.

The V and J genes are TRBV19 and TRBJ2-1; D is ambiguous. Germline CDR1 LNHDA, CDR2 SQIVND (reference sequence). Deletions cut 0 bases from V and 2 bases from J, with 8 bases between. This CDR3 contains 15 residues. CDR3 amino acids: CASSIDRRTYNEQFF. CDR3 nucleotide sequence: TGTGCCAGTAGTATAGATAGAAGGACCTACAATGAGCAGTTCTTC.

The chain links TRBV19 to TRBJ2-7; D may be TRBD1 (5 bases). This CDR3 region has 13 residues. Trimming stripped 4 bases from V and 0 bases from J, with 7 bases between. Germline assignment: CDR1 LNHDA and CDR2 SQIVND (reference sequence). This CDR3 is CASSTTVSYEQYF. The DNA for the CDR3 is TGTGCCAGTAGTACGACAGTCTCCTACGAGCAGTACTTC.

V and J are TRBV7-2 and TRBJ1-2; D is unclear. Trimming removed 4 bases from V and 4 bases from J, with 22 bases in between. The germline V gene has CDR1 SGHTA and CDR2 FQGNSA. This CDR3 is built from 17 residues. The CDR3 region has the DNA TGTGCCAGCAGCTGTCTTACTGAGGCTGGAAAGACCTATGGCTACACCTTC. The encoded protein is CASSCLTEAGKTYGYTF.

This clone turned up a few times. This chain uses TRBV18 with TRBJ2-7; unclear D gene. Trimming shortened V by 1 base and J by 2 bases, and 6 bases separated the two germline ends. CDR1 KGHSH and CDR2 LQKENI come from the germline V gene. CDR3 size: 13 residues. The CDR3 sequence: CASSPRPAYEQYF. The CDR3, as DNA: TGTGCCAGCTCACCACGGCCAGCCTACGAGCAGTACTTC.

V gene TRBV5-5 combines with J gene TRBJ1-1; D unresolved. Trimming took 0 bases from V and 4 from J, leaving 13 bases between them. Looked up from germline, CDR1 is SGHKS and CDR2 is YYEKEE (reference sequence). There are 15 residues in the CDR3. CDR3 in amino acids: CASSLVPTLTTEAFF. CDR3 DNA sequence: TGTGCCAGCAGCTTGGTTCCGACCCTAACCACTGAAGCTTTCTTT.

V is TRBV5-5 and J is TRBJ2-7; perhaps TRBD1 as D (5 bases). The V end lost 1 base, the J end lost 1 base, and 12 bases lay between the germline ends. Germline assignment: CDR1 SGHKS and CDR2 YYEKEE (reference sequence). The CDR3 contains 15 residues. This CDR3 is CASSLRSQGSYEQYF. The DNA for the CDR3 is TGTGCCAGCAGCTTGAGGTCCCAGGGATCCTACGAGCAGTACTTC. Full variable domain (outside the CDR3, taken from reference TRBV5-5 and TRBJ2-7): DAGVTQSPTHLIKTRGQQVTLRCSPISGHKSVSWYQQVLGQGPQFIFQYYEKEERGRGNFPDRFSARQFPNYSSELNVNALLLGDSALYLCASSLRSQGSYEQYFGPGTRLTVT.